These T cell receptor beta chains were read from a single sample in a study of T-cell memory formation after mild COVID-19. TCRdb independently ran MiXCR on the 5' RACE reads; one entry per CDR3 protein. Of 68,000 or so distinct CDR3 sequences listed, 16% are singletons. The sequenced sample consisted of PBMCs or a T cell subset sorted from them (not recorded which). The receptors shown here come from an adult woman who had mild COVID-19 (a few samples of this study predate the infection). Cell type and time point are not known. Each CDR3 is given with its conserved first and last residue. The D gene is left open where the match is weak. Clone size is stated in some rows and not others, as once, few, many or a class when expanded.

d_gene: .
v_gene: TRBV5-1
abundance: medium-sized
j_gene: TRBJ1-6
CDR3nt: TGCGCCAGCAGCTTGGAACCGTTGAGCTCCTATAATTCACCCCTCCACTTT
CDR3aa: CASSLEPLSSYNSPLHF

d_gene: .
v_gene: TRBV20-1
abundance: .
j_gene: TRBJ2-3
CDR3nt: TGCAGTGCTTCGCCCTACAGGACTAGCACAGATACGCAGTATTTT
CDR3aa: CSASPYRTSTDTQYF

d_gene: TRBD1
v_gene: TRBV7-9
abundance: few
j_gene: TRBJ2-3
CDR3nt: TGTGCCAGCAGCTTAGAGGGGGCCCGAGATACGCAGTATTTT
CDR3aa: CASSLEGARDTQYF

d_gene: .
v_gene: TRBV3-1
abundance: .
j_gene: TRBJ1-2
CDR3nt: TGTGCCAGCAGCCAAGGGGAACCCAGAAAGGCTGGCTACACCTTC
CDR3aa: CASSQGEPRKAGYTF

d_gene: TRBD1
v_gene: TRBV7-2
abundance: .
j_gene: TRBJ2-7
CDR3nt: TGTGCCAGCAACCGGGACAGCTCCTACGAGCAGTACTTC
CDR3aa: CASNRDSSYEQYF

d_gene: .
v_gene: TRBV5-5
abundance: .
j_gene: TRBJ1-1
CDR3nt: TGTGCCAGCAGCTTTCACAGGGATGCGGTGAACACTGAAGCTTTCTTT
CDR3aa: CASSFHRDAVNTEAFF

d_gene: .
v_gene: TRBV7-9
abundance: .
j_gene: TRBJ2-7
CDR3nt: TGTGCCAGCAGCTTCCAGACGACCTACGAGCAGTACTTC
CDR3aa: CASSFQTTYEQYF

d_gene: TRBD1
v_gene: TRBV7-9
abundance: .
j_gene: TRBJ2-1
CDR3nt: TGTGCCAGCAGCTTCGACAGGGCCTACAATGAGCAGTTCTTC
CDR3aa: CASSFDRAYNEQFF

d_gene: .
v_gene: TRBV25-1
abundance: few
j_gene: TRBJ1-1
CDR3nt: TGTGCCAGCAGTATGGGGAACACTGAAGCTTTCTTT
CDR3aa: CASSMGNTEAFF

d_gene: .
v_gene: TRBV18
abundance: many
j_gene: TRBJ1-2
CDR3nt: TGTGCCAGCTCACCACGGCAGCGGTATGGCTACACCTTC
CDR3aa: CASSPRQRYGYTF

d_gene: .
v_gene: TRBV3-1
abundance: .
j_gene: TRBJ2-7
CDR3nt: TGTGCCAGCAGCCATGGCAGGGGTCTTTACGAGCAGTACTTC
CDR3aa: CASSHGRGLYEQYF

d_gene: TRBD2
v_gene: TRBV5-6
abundance: .
j_gene: TRBJ2-1
CDR3nt: TGTGCCAGCAGCTTGCGACTAGCGGGCTCCTACAATGAGCAGTTCTTC
CDR3aa: CASSLRLAGSYNEQFF

d_gene: .
v_gene: TRBV3-1
abundance: .
j_gene: TRBJ2-2
CDR3nt: TGTGCCAGCAGCCACCGGGACCCCAGCTATACCGGGGAGCTGTTTTTT
CDR3aa: CASSHRDPSYTGELFF

d_gene: TRBD1
v_gene: TRBV7-9
abundance: few
j_gene: TRBJ2-2
CDR3nt: TGTGCCAGCAGCTCCAATCCGGGACAGGGGTACACCGGGGAGCTGTTTTTT
CDR3aa: CASSSNPGQGYTGELFF

d_gene: .
v_gene: TRBV29-1
abundance: many
j_gene: TRBJ1-1
CDR3nt: TGCAGCGCCAGACAGGTGATCACTGAAGCTTTCTTT
CDR3aa: CSARQVITEAFF

d_gene: .
v_gene: TRBV12-3/TRBV12-4
abundance: .
j_gene: TRBJ2-5
CDR3nt: TGTGCCAGCAAGACGGGGTCGGGGGAGACCCAGTACTTC
CDR3aa: CASKTGSGETQYF

d_gene: .
v_gene: TRBV7-9
abundance: .
j_gene: TRBJ1-2
CDR3nt: TGTGCCAGCAGCTCCACAGCTAACTATGGCTACACCTTC
CDR3aa: CASSSTANYGYTF

d_gene: .
v_gene: TRBV7-9
abundance: few
j_gene: TRBJ1-2
CDR3nt: TGTGCCAGCAGCTTAGCAGGTGGCCAGGACTATGGCTACACCTTC
CDR3aa: CASSLAGGQDYGYTF

d_gene: TRBD1
v_gene: TRBV7-9
abundance: .
j_gene: TRBJ1-4
CDR3nt: TGTGCCAGCTCCGGGACAGTTAATGAAAAACTGTTTTTT
CDR3aa: CASSGTVNEKLFF

d_gene: .
v_gene: TRBV12-3/TRBV12-4
abundance: .
j_gene: TRBJ2-5
CDR3nt: TGTGCCAGCAGTTTGTTGAATGGAGGGGGAGAGACCCAGTACTTC
CDR3aa: CASSLLNGGGETQYF

d_gene: TRBD1
v_gene: TRBV9
abundance: .
j_gene: TRBJ1-1
CDR3nt: TGTGCCAGCAGCGGGGGGGACAGGGGGAACACTGAAGCTTTCTTT
CDR3aa: CASSGGDRGNTEAFF

d_gene: TRBD1
v_gene: TRBV5-1
abundance: few
j_gene: TRBJ2-7
CDR3nt: TGCGCCAGCAGCTTGGACTTGGACAGGGGCTACGAGCAGTACTTC
CDR3aa: CASSLDLDRGYEQYF

d_gene: .
v_gene: TRBV7-9
abundance: few
j_gene: TRBJ2-3
CDR3nt: TGTGCCAGCAGCTTAGCTATTAGCGCAGATACGCAGTATTTT
CDR3aa: CASSLAISADTQYF

d_gene: .
v_gene: TRBV14
abundance: .
j_gene: TRBJ2-1
CDR3nt: TGTGCCAGCAGCCAAGATCTATGGGGAATTGAGCAGTTCTTC
CDR3aa: CASSQDLWGIEQFF

d_gene: .
v_gene: TRBV30
abundance: .
j_gene: TRBJ2-1
CDR3nt: TGTGCCTGGAGTCTTAGCGGGACAGCCTACAATGAGCAGTTCTTC
CDR3aa: CAWSLSGTAYNEQFF

d_gene: TRBD1
v_gene: TRBV5-1
abundance: .
j_gene: TRBJ2-1
CDR3nt: TGCGCCAGCAGCTCCGACAGGGGCAATGAGCAGTTCTTC
CDR3aa: CASSSDRGNEQFF

d_gene: .
v_gene: TRBV12-3/TRBV12-4
abundance: .
j_gene: TRBJ2-1
CDR3nt: TGTGCCAGCAGTTTAACGTCCTATGAGCAGTTCTTC
CDR3aa: CASSLTSYEQFF

d_gene: .
v_gene: TRBV7-9
abundance: many
j_gene: TRBJ2-2
CDR3nt: TGTGCCAGCAGCGAGGGGCCAACGGAGCTGTTTTTT
CDR3aa: CASSEGPTELFF